Below are 11 T cell receptor beta chains sequenced from a single sample in a study of T cells after yellow fever vaccination. One entry per CDR3 protein, called by TCRdb with MiXCR from the 5' RACE reads. The sample carries some 670,000 distinct CDR3 sequences, roughly 12% recorded once. The sample here was PBMCs, taken on the day of the yellow fever booster vaccination. The receptors stem from a man under 40 who received the YFV17D yellow fever vaccine.

The chain joins TRBV18 to TRBJ2-2; no reliable D call. The germline CDR1 and CDR2 sequences are KGHSH and LQKENI. This CDR3 is built from 12 residues. V was shortened by 1 base and J by 6 bases, with 3 bases between the two germline ends. CDR3 amino acids: CASSPQAGELFF. For the CDR3, the DNA is TGTGCCAGCTCACCACAAGCCGGGGAGCTGTTTTTT.

On this clonotype itself: A read error may account for a junction end that differs from germline. The chain combines TRBV7-2 with TRBJ1-1, with D perhaps matching TRBD1 (5 bases). The CDR3 has 13 amino acids. Germline V gene data show CDR1 as SGHTA and CDR2 as FQGNSA. Here the CDR3 reads CATAQGWNPEAFF. In nucleotides, the CDR3 is TGTGCCACGGCTCAGGGATGGAACCCTGAAGCTTTCTTT.

The chain has TRBV24-1 and TRBJ2-3, with D tentatively TRBD2 (6 bases). Trimming left V 9 bases short and J 0 bases short, with 15 bases between. Germline lookup yields CDR1 KGHDR and CDR2 SFDVKD. The CDR3 sequence is 15 residues long. The CDR3 reads CATQGAGPSTDTQYF. In nucleotides, the CDR3 is TGTGCCACCCAAGGAGCGGGCCCTAGCACAGATACGCAGTATTTT.

This clonotype was recorded a few times. This chain joins TRBV6-5 and TRBJ2-2; the D is unclear. V was pared by 3 bases and J by 6 bases, with 11 bases between. The CDR3 runs to 14 residues. Germline V gives CDR1 MNHEY, CDR2 SVGAGI. As DNA, the CDR3 is TGTGCCAGCAGTTATCGACCAAGGGCCGGGGAGCTGTTTTTT. The encoded protein is CASSYRPRAGELFF.

The rearrangement uses TRBV19 and TRBJ2-7; 8 bases agree with TRBD1. This CDR3 has 17 residues. Germline V lookup: CDR1 LNHDA, CDR2 SQIVND (reference sequence). The ends lost 3 bases at V and 0 bases at J; junction bases unmatched: 10. In DNA, the CDR3 is TGTGCCAGTAGTATTGGAGACAGGGGCTTGACCTCCTACGAGCAGTACTTC. As protein: CASSIGDRGLTSYEQYF.

The chain recombines TRBV7-6 with TRBJ1-3, with unresolved D. Trimming shortened V by 5 bases and J by 0 bases, and 11 bases separated the two germline ends. This CDR3 is 15 amino acids long. Germline V CDR1 and CDR2: SGHVS, FNYEAQ. The chain's CDR3 is CASSLFRHSGNTIYF. In DNA form, the CDR3 reads TGTGCCAGCAGCCTTTTCAGGCACTCTGGAAACACCATATATTTT.

In its sample, this clonotype was seen a few times. The rearrangement joins TRBV10-3 to TRBJ2-3, with 10 bases aligning to TRBD1. The ends lost 7 bases at V and 2 bases at J; junction bases unmatched: 6. CDR1 is ENHRY and CDR2 is SYGVKD in the germline V gene. The CDR3 runs to 15 residues. The CDR3 loop reads CAITGTGEPTDTQYF. DNA of the CDR3: TGTGCCATCACCGGGACAGGGGAACCCACAGATACGCAGTATTTT.

There are a few counts of this clonotype. V and J are TRBV6-1 and TRBJ2-2, with D tentatively TRBD1 or TRBD2 (5 bases each). Germline V lookup: CDR1 MNHNS, CDR2 SASEGT. The CDR3 is 15 amino acids. Trimming removed 7 bases from V and 7 bases from J, with 19 bases in between. CDR3 protein: CASIRDGVPGGELFF. CDR3 sequence (DNA): TGTGCCAGCATTCGGGACGGCGTCCCTGGCGGGGAGCTGTTTTTT.

In this sample, this clonotype turned up a few times. This chain joins TRBV7-2 and TRBJ1-5; a possible D gene is TRBD1 (6 bases). V lost 5 bases, J lost 5 bases, and 13 bases lay in between. The CDR3 runs to 14 residues. Germline V CDR1 and CDR2: SGHTA, FQGNSA. The CDR3 coding sequence is TGTGCCAGCAGCCTTGGACAGCCATATCAGCCCCAGCATTTT. Protein sequence: CASSLGQPYQPQHF.

This clonotype came up a few times. The chain uses TRBV7-2 and TRBJ2-2; D possibly matches TRBD1 or TRBD2 (5 bases each). The CDR3 covers 16 residues. The germline V gene encodes CDR1 SGHTA and CDR2 FQGNSA. V lost 4 bases and J lost 1, with 13 bases in between. CDR3 in amino acids: CASSYQGRQNTGELFF. As DNA, the CDR3 is TGTGCCAGCAGCTATCAGGGACGACAGAACACCGGGGAGCTGTTTTTT. Drawing the rest from reference TRBV7-2 and TRBJ2-2, the complete variable domain is GAGVSQSPSNKVTEKGKDVELRCDPISGHTALYWYRQSLGQGLEFLIYFQGNSAPDKSGLPSDRFSAERTGGSVSTLTIQRTQQEDSAVYLCASSYQGRQNTGELFFGEGSRLTVL.

This clonotype was detected only once. This chain joins TRBV7-2 and TRBJ2-2; D perhaps matches TRBD2 (5 bases). V was pared by 2 bases and J by 0 bases, with 13 bases between. CDR1 and CDR2 (germline): SGHTA, FQGNSA. This CDR3 is built from 17 residues. The CDR3 sequence is CASSLRFQRPNTGELFF. The CDR3 coding sequence is TGTGCCAGCAGCTTAAGATTCCAGCGGCCGAACACCGGGGAGCTGTTTTTT.